The clone carrying this T cell receptor beta chain was recorded many times. Via MiXCR, TCRdb re-called the RT-PCR reads, giving one row per CDR3 protein. The sample holds about 700,000 distinct CDR3 sequences; 13% to 15% are singletons and the top ten take about 3.9%. Germline V gene lookup returns CDR1 MNHEY and CDR2 SVGAGI. CDR3 length equals 15 residues. The V end was cut by 7 bases, the J end by 0 bases, with 14 bases between. The clonotype comes from a female donor in good health, serving as a healthy control. Sequenced material: memory CD4+ T cells from blood. The rearrangement uses TRBV6-5 and TRBJ2-3; D might be TRBD1 (5 bases). The CDR3 protein is CASKRGPTSTDTQYF. DNA of the CDR3: TGTGCCAGCAAAAGGGGTCCAACTAGCACAGATACGCAGTATTTT.